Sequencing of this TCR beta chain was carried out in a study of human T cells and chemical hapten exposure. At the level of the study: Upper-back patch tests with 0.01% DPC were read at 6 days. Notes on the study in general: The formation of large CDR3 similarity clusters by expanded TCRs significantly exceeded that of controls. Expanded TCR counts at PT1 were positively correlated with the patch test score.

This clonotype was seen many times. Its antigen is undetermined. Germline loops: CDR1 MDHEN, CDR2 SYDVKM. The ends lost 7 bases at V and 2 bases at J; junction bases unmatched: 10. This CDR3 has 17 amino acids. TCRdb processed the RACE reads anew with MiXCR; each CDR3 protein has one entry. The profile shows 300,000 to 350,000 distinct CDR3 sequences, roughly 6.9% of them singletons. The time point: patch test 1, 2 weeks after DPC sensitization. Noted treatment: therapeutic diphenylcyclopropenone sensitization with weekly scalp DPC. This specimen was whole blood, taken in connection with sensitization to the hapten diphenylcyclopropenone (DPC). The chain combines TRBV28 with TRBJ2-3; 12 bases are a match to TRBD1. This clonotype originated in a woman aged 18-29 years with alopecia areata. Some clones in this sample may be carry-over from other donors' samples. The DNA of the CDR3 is TGTGCCAGCACACTGGCCGGGACAGGGGGCAACACAGATACGCAGTATTTT. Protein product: CASTLAGTGGNTDTQYF.